The sequence of this T cell receptor beta chain was determined in a study of blood T cell repertoires in COVID-19 (TCRdb year 2020). At the level of the whole study: Collaborator samples came from the United States, Italy and Spain and covered acute and convalescent phases of COVID-19. Where HLA class I and class II types were available, the types were taken from metadata supplied by the sample provider, not from assay-based typing. A de-identified subject ID, COVID-19 status, age in years and sex were almost always included in the sample metadata. The prospective study material was composed of cDNA or gDNA derived from T cells, B-cell-depleted T cells, or PBMCs. The samples were drawn from two sources: the first 160 participants of the ongoing ImmuneRACE study, and 950 to 1,500 subjects contributed by 6 global collaborators. The dataset comprised deeply sampled blood TCRbeta repertoires from subjects exposed to, actively infected with, or recovered from COVID-19. The repertoires were released in a freely available public database meant as a resource for research on the immune response to SARS-CoV-2. Overall study outcomes, separate from this receptor: The amount of clinical and demographic metadata varied by source and participant and was provided uncurated.

A word on this clone: There is no known antigen for this receptor. Base qualities were left out, and no much larger clone turns up one base away.

The collaborating institutions used their own protocols to collect whole blood in K2EDTA tubes. Collaborator samples were shipped for TCRbeta analysis as frozen whole blood, isolated PBMCs, or DNA extracted from either sample type. The CDR1 and CDR2 encoded by the germline V gene are ENHRY and SYGVKD. V ends up 2 bases short and J 4 bases short, with an unmatched junction base count of 7. CDR3 length: 16 amino acids, cysteine to phenylalanine. Of all the DNA, just the CDR3 is kept, 48 bases in frame from base 1. The immunoSEQ Assay, a bias-controlled multiplex PCR, was used to amplify TCRbeta CDR3 regions from genomic DNA. The study's processing was this. The number of nucleated cells in each sample was estimated from the amplification of reference gene primers within the assay. Sequence reads were collapsed and filtered to measure the absolute abundance of every unique TCRbeta CDR3 rearrangement. For each sample, productive Simpson clonality was calculated as the square root of Simpson's diversity index over productive rearrangements. The table was pulled from immuneACCESS by TCRdb, which kept in-frame rearrangements only. Such tables lose some clones; where checked, under half of the loss comes from unresolved V genes, and the rest has no known cause. From that table come the V and J calls and clone size; the DNA was used to work out D and trimming. This sample gives about 21,000 clones in total; approximately 83% of them show up just once. Clones ranked in the top ten supply over 5% of the sample.

The sequenced sample was peripheral blood. The clonotype originates from a human donor in a cohort sampled during active COVID-19. The chain uses TRBV10-3 and TRBJ1-2, with 10 bases in between that match TRBD1. The nucleotides read TGTGCCATCAGTGAGGGGGACAGGGGATCCAGCTATGGCTACACCTTC. The translation is CAISEGDRGSSYGYTF.